Presented here are 19 T cell receptor beta chains from one specimen sequenced in a study of human T cells and chemical hapten exposure. TCRdb passed the RACE reads through MiXCR, listing each CDR3 protein once. The sample lists roughly 260,000 distinct CDR3 sequences; more than 6.5% were seen once. Time point specified: pre-sensitization, week 0. Treatment reported: therapeutic diphenylcyclopropenone sensitization with weekly scalp DPC. The starting material was whole blood, obtained in connection with sensitization to the hapten diphenylcyclopropenone (DPC). Source of these receptors: a woman in her forties with alopecia areata. Some clones in this sample may be carry-over from other donors' samples.

The rearrangement links TRBV20-1 to TRBJ2-7, with TRBD2 as a possible D gene (5 bases). CDR3 length: 12 amino acids. The germline V and J ends were trimmed by 0 bases and 8 bases, with 11 bases remaining between them. Germline CDR1 is DFQATT and CDR2 is SNEGSKA (reference sequence). The CDR3 protein is CSARDGEIQQYF. The CDR3, as DNA: TGCAGTGCTAGAGATGGGGAGATCCAGCAGTACTTC.

The chain carries TRBV7-2 and TRBJ2-6; D not certain. V shed 5 bases and J shed 4 bases, with 9 bases lying between them. Germline assignment: CDR1 SGHTA and CDR2 FQGNSA. This CDR3 comprises 14 residues. CDR3 region: CASSTTRGANVLTF. As DNA, the CDR3 is TGTGCCAGCAGCACCACTCGCGGGGCCAACGTCCTGACTTTC.

This clonotype was detected ten times or more. The chain combines TRBV20-1 with TRBJ2-1; D might be TRBD1 (5 bases). The CDR3 runs 15 residues. Germline V gene lookup returns CDR1 DFQATT and CDR2 SNEGSKA (reference sequence). V was trimmed by 5 bases and J by 4 bases, leaving 18 bases between them. The CDR3 nucleotides are TGCAGTGCTCAAGGGGCCTCACAGATATACAATGAGCAGTTCTTC. It translates to CSAQGASQIYNEQFF.

The rearrangement joins TRBV7-2 to TRBJ1-3, with no clear D. CDR3 length equals 16 residues. From germline, CDR1 is SGHTA and CDR2 FQGNSA. The germline V and J ends were trimmed by 1 base and 4 bases, with 14 bases remaining between them. The DNA of the CDR3 is TGTGCCAGCAGCTTAGTGTCCAAGGGAACAGGAAACACCATATATTTT. Residues: CASSLVSKGTGNTIYF.

This clonotype was seen only a few times. This chain uses TRBV11-1 with TRBJ2-3; maybe TRBD1 (5 bases). Germline values: CDR1 SGHAT, CDR2 FQDESV (reference sequence). V dropped 5 bases and J dropped 4 bases, with 10 bases sitting between them. This CDR3 is built from 13 residues. The CDR3 DNA reads TGTGCCAGCAGCCCAGGGTCCGCAGATACGCAGTATTTT. Translation gives CASSPGSADTQYF.

This chain links TRBV7-9 with TRBJ1-1; D is uncertain. Germline CDR1 SEHNR, CDR2 FQNEAQ (reference sequence). V gave up 5 bases and J gave up 1 base, with 14 bases separating them. This CDR3 has 15 amino acids. The chain's CDR3 is CASSKQLAGNTEAFF. The CDR3 DNA reads TGTGCCAGCAGCAAACAACTGGCAGGGAACACTGAAGCTTTCTTT.

There are a few counts of this clonotype. The chain carries TRBV7-9 and TRBJ2-5, with D perhaps matching TRBD2 (6 bases). V gave up 7 bases and J gave up 0 bases, with 18 bases separating them. Germline V gene lookup returns CDR1 SEHNR and CDR2 FQNEAQ (reference sequence). CDR3 length: 16 residues. Here the CDR3 DNA reads TGTGCCAGCACCACCGGATTGGGGGGAAACCAAGAGACCCAGTACTTC. Translated, it gives CASTTGLGGNQETQYF. Full variable domain (missing parts from reference TRBV7-9 and TRBJ2-5): DTGVSQNPRHKITKRGQNVTFRCDPISEHNRLYWYRQTLGQGPEFLTYFQNEAQLEKSRLLSDRFSAERPKGSFSTLEIQRTEQGDSAMYLCASTTGLGGNQETQYFGPGTRLLVL.

In its sample, this clonotype was seen a few times. This chain joins TRBV6-5 and TRBJ1-2; D not certain. Germline V gene lookup returns CDR1 MNHEY and CDR2 SVGAGI. The CDR3 runs 15 residues. V lost 5 bases and J 1 base, leaving 14 bases between the germline ends. CDR3 residues: CASSPQGGFNYGYTF. CDR3 DNA: TGTGCCAGCAGTCCTCAAGGAGGGTTTAACTATGGCTACACCTTC.

The chain recombines TRBV7-6 with TRBJ1-3; D call uncertain. Trimming took off 2 bases at V and 0 bases at J, with 8 bases between the two ends. In germline, CDR1 is SGHVS, CDR2 FNYEAQ. The CDR3 is 15 amino acids. The CDR3 loop reads CASSLWADSGNTIYF. Written as DNA, the CDR3 is TGTGCCAGCAGCTTATGGGCCGACTCTGGAAACACCATATATTTT.

The table lists this clonotype with a few counts. The rearrangement uses TRBV5-1 and TRBJ2-1, with 9 positions matching TRBD2. Germline trimming cut 0 bases from V and 0 bases from J; bases unmatched to any gene: 1. The CDR3 loop spans 16 amino acids. In germline, CDR1 is SGHRS, CDR2 YFSETQ. CDR3 residues: CASSLVSGSSYNEQFF. The CDR3 DNA reads as TGCGCCAGCAGCTTGGTTAGCGGGAGCTCCTACAATGAGCAGTTCTTC.

Ten or more counts support this clonotype. The chain uses TRBV3-1 and TRBJ2-7, with D unresolved. V gave up 1 base and J gave up 3 bases, with 7 bases separating them. Germline values: CDR1 LGHDT, CDR2 YNNKEL (reference sequence). The CDR3 loop spans 13 amino acids. The DNA for the CDR3 is TGTGCCAGCAGCCAAGCGACCGGCTACGAGCAGTACTTC. Translation: CASSQATGYEQYF.

This sequence joins TRBV20-1 and TRBJ1-2, with D hard to call. Per the germline V gene, CDR1 is DFQATT and CDR2 is SNEGSKA (reference sequence). V lost 0 bases to trimming and J lost 8 bases, with 10 bases between them. This CDR3 is 12 amino acids long. The CDR3 DNA sequence: TGCAGTGCTAGAGATCAAAACAGCGGCTACACCTTC. It specifies CSARDQNSGYTF.

This clonotype turned up a few times. The chain carries TRBV6-1 and TRBJ1-1; 7 bases line up with TRBD1. The V and J ends lost 6 bases and 0 bases, in that order; junction bases with no gene match: 4. The CDR3 spans 14 residues. Germline assignment: CDR1 MNHNS and CDR2 SASEGT. CDR3 in amino acids: CASSTGVVNTEAFF. CDR3 DNA sequence: TGTGCCAGCAGCACAGGGGTAGTGAACACTGAAGCTTTCTTT.

This clonotype was seen more than once but under ten times. V is TRBV6-4 and J is TRBJ2-1, with 9 bases that match TRBD2. Trimming took 8 bases from V and 8 from J; bases not matched to a gene: 10. There are 14 residues in the CDR3. Per the germline V gene, CDR1 is MRHNA and CDR2 is SNTAGT. The CDR3 loop reads CASSVREGIHEQFF. For the CDR3, the DNA is TGTGCCAGCTCCGTGCGGGAGGGTATCCATGAGCAGTTCTTC.

This clonotype showed up just a few times. The chain has TRBV7-6 and TRBJ2-1; D is unclear. In germline, CDR1 is SGHVS, CDR2 FNYEAQ. The CDR3 has 14 residues. V lost 5 bases to trimming and J lost 7 bases, with 15 bases between them. DNA of the CDR3: TGTGCCAGCAGCCTTACCCCCACAACAAATGAGCAGTTCTTC. Protein product: CASSLTPTTNEQFF.

The J gene is TRBJ1-1, the V gene TRBV28; no clear D. CDR1 MDHEN and CDR2 SYDVKM come from the germline V gene. CDR3 length equals 14 residues. V was clipped by 6 bases and J by 1 base, with 12 bases between them. The CDR3 loop is CASSLPQGNTEAFF. CDR3 sequence (DNA): TGTGCCAGCAGCCTCCCGCAAGGGAACACTGAAGCTTTCTTT.

The chain is built from TRBV7-2 and TRBJ1-5; D possibly corresponds to TRBD1 (5 bases). V was trimmed by 3 bases and J by 6 bases, leaving 15 bases between them. Germline V gene sequence: CDR1 SGHTA, CDR2 FQGNSA. The CDR3 is 15 residues long. The CDR3 here is CASSFSAGEGQPQHF. CDR3 DNA sequence: TGTGCCAGCAGCTTCAGCGCGGGGGAAGGTCAGCCCCAGCATTTT.

The V and J genes are TRBV6-2 or TRBV6-3 and TRBJ2-5; tentative D call: TRBD2 (6 bases). The germline V and J ends were trimmed by 5 bases and 0 bases, with 19 bases remaining between them. CDR1 is MNHEY, CDR2 SVGEGT, per germline. CDR3 length: 17 amino acids. CDR3: CASSHFTGLRYQETQYF. The CDR3 bases are TGTGCCAGCAGTCACTTCACGGGACTGAGGTACCAAGAGACCCAGTACTTC.

This clonotype was seen more than once but under ten times. V usage is TRBV28 and J usage is TRBJ1-1, with D unclear. With 6 bases removed from V and 1 base from J, the gap between germline ends came to 15 bases. The germline CDR1 and CDR2 sequences are MDHEN and SYDVKM. This CDR3 contains 15 residues. CDR3 sequence: CASRRGVVGNTEAFF. In nucleotides, the CDR3 is TGTGCCAGCAGGCGCGGGGTAGTGGGGAACACTGAAGCTTTCTTT. The whole variable domain, remainder taken from reference TRBV28 and TRBJ1-1, is DVKVTQSSRYLVKRTGEKVFLECVQDMDHENMFWYRQDPGLGLRLIYFSYDVKMKEKGDIPEGYSVSREKKERFSLILESASTNQTSMYLCASRRGVVGNTEAFFGQGTRLTVV.